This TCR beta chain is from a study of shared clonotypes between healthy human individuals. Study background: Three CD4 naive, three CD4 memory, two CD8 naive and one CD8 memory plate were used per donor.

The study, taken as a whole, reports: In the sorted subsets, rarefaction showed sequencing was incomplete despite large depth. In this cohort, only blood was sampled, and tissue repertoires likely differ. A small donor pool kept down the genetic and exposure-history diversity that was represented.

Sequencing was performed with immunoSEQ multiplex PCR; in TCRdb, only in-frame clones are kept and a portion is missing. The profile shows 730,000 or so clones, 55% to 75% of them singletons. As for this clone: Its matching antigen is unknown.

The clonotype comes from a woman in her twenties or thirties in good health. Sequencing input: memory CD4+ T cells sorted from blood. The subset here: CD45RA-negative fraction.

The CDR3 protein is CASSLGGTGGEPQHF. CDR3 nucleotide sequence: TGTGCCAGCAGCTTAGGGGGGACAGGGGGCGAGCCCCAGCATTTT. V usage is TRBV7-2 and J usage is TRBJ1-5, with TRBD1 identical over 12 bases. Germline V gives CDR1 SGHTA, CDR2 FQGNSA. The length of the CDR3 is 15 residues. V dropped 1 base and J dropped 8; count of bases not matched to a gene: 3.